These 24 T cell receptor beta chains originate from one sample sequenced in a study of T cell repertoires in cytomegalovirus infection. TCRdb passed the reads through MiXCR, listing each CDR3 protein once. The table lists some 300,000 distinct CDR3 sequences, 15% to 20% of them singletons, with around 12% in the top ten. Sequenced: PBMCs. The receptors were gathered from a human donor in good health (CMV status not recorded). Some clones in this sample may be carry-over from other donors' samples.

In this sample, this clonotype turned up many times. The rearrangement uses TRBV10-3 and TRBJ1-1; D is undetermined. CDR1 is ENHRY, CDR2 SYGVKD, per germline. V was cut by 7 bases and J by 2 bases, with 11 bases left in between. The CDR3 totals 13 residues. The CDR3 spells CAIKFGLNTEAFF. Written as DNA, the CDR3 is TGTGCCATCAAGTTCGGCCTTAACACTGAAGCTTTCTTT.

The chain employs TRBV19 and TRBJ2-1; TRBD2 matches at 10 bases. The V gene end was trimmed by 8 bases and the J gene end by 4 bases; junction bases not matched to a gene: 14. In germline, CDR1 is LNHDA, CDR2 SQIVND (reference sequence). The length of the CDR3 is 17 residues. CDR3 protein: CASRSRIAGGGYNEQFF. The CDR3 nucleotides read TGTGCCAGTCGTTCCCGTATAGCGGGGGGTGGGTACAATGAGCAGTTCTTC.

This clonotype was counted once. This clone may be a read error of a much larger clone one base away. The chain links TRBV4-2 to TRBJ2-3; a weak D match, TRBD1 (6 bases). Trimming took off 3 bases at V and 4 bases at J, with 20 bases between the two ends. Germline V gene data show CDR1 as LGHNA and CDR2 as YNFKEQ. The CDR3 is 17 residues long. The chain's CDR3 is CASSQAQMGALSDTQYF. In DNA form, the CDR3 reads TGTGCCAGCAGCCAGGCTCAGATGGGGGCCCTCTCAGATACGCAGTATTTT.

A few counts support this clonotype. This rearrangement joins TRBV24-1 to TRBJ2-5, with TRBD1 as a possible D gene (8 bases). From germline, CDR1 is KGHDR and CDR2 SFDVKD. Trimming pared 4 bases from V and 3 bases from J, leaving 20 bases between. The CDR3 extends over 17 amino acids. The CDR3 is CATSDPVQGGAKETQYF. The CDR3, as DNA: TGTGCCACCAGTGACCCCGTACAGGGGGGGGCCAAAGAGACCCAGTACTTC.

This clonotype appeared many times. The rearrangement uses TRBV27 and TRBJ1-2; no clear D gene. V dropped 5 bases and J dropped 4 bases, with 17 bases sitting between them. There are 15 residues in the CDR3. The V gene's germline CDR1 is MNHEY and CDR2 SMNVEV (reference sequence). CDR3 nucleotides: TGTGCCAGCAGTCCCCAGATCGGGGATACCTATGGCTACACCTTC. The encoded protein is CASSPQIGDTYGYTF.

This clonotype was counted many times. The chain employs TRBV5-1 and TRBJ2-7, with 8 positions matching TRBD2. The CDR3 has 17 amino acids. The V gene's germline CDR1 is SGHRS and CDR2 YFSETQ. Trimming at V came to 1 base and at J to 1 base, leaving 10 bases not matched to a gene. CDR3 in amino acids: CASSLWLQERGSYEQYF. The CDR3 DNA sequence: TGCGCCAGCAGCTTGTGGCTACAGGAGCGGGGGTCCTACGAGCAGTACTTC.

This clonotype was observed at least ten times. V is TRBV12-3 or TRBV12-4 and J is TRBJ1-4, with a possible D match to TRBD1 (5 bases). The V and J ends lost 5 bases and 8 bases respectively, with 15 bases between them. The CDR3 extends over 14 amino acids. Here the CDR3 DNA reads TGTGCCAGCAGTGGACACTTCCTAAGCGAAAAACTGTTTTTT. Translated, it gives CASSGHFLSEKLFF.

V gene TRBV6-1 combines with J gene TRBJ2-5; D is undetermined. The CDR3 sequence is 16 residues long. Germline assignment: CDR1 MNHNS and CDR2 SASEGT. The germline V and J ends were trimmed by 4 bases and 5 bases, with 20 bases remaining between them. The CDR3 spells CASSVGQLPPQETQYF. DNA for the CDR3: TGTGCCAGCAGTGTAGGGCAGCTACCGCCCCAGGAGACCCAGTACTTC.

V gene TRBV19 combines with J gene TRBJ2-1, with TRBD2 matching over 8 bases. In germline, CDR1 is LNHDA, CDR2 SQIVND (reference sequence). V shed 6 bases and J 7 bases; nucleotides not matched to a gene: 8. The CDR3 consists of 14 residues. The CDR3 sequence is CASSGLADVNEQFF. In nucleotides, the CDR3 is TGTGCCAGTAGCGGACTAGCCGACGTGAATGAGCAGTTCTTC.

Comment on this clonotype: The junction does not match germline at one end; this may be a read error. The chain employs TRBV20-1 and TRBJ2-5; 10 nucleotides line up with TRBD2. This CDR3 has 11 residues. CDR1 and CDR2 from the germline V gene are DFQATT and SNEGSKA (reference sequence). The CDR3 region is CSARSLAGDAF. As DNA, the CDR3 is TGCAGTGCTAGATCCCTAGCGGGGGATGCCTTC.

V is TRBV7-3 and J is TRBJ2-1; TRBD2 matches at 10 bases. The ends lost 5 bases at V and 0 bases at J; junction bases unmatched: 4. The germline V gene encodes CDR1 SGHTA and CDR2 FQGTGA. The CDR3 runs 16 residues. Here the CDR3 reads CASSPSGGGSYNEQFF. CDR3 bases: TGTGCCAGCAGCCCGAGCGGGGGGGGCTCCTACAATGAGCAGTTCTTC.

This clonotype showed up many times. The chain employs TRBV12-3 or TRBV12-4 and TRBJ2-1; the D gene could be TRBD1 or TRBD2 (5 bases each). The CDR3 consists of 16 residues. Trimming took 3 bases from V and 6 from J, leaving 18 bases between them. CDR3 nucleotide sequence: TGTGCCAGCAGTTTTTCACTGGGGGTGTCTCCCAATGAGCAGTTCTTC. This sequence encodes CASSFSLGVSPNEQFF.

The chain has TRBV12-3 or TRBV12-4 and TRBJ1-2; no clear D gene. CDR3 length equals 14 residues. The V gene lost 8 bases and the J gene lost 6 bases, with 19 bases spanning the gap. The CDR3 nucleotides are TGTGCCAGCGGGCCCCACAACGAACTTAATGGCTACACCTTC. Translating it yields CASGPHNELNGYTF.

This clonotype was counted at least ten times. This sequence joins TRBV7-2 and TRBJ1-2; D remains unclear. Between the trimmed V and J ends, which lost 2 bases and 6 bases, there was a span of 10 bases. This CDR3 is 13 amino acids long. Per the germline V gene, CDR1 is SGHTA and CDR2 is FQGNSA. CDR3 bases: TGTGCCAGCAGCTTATCGAGTGTGGATGGCTACACCTTC. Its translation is CASSLSSVDGYTF.

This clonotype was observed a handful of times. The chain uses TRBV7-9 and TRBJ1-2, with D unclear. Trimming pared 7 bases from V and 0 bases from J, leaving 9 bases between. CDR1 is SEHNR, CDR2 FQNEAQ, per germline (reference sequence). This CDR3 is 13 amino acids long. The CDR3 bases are TGTGCCAGCAAAGATGAGGCTAACTATGGCTACACCTTC. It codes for CASKDEANYGYTF.

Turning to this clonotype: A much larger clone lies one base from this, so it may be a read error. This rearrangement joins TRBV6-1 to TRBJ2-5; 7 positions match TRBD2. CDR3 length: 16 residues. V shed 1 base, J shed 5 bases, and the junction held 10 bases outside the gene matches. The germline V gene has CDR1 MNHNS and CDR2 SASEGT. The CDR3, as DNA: TGTGCCAGCAGTGAAGTGCAGGGAGGGGTAGGGGAGACCCAGTACTTC. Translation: CASSEVQGGVGETQYF.

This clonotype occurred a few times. Here the CDR3 reads CASSPRRGQVATGELFF. CDR3 bases: TGTGCCAGCAGCCCCCGTAGGGGACAGGTCGCCACCGGGGAGCTGTTTTTT. The chain employs TRBV7-2 and TRBJ2-2, with 8 bases lining up with TRBD1. The junction had 12 bases not matched to a gene; V was cut back by 5 bases and J by 4 bases. Germline CDR1 and CDR2: SGHTA and FQGNSA. The CDR3 sequence is 17 residues long.

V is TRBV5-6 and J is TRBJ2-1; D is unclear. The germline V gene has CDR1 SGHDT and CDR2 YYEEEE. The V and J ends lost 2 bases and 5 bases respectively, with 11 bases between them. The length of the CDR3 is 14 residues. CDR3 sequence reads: CASSFNSNDNEQFF. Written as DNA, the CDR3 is TGTGCCAGCAGCTTTAACTCCAACGACAATGAGCAGTTCTTC.

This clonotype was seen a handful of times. CDR3 region: CASRSDSSFEKLFF. CDR3 nucleotide sequence: TGTGCCAGCAGAAGCGACAGTTCCTTTGAAAAACTGTTTTTT. The chain carries TRBV6-1 and TRBJ1-4; maybe TRBD1 (5 bases). Trimming took off 6 bases at V and 7 bases at J, with 15 bases between the two ends. This CDR3 has 14 amino acids. From germline, CDR1 is MNHNS and CDR2 SASEGT.

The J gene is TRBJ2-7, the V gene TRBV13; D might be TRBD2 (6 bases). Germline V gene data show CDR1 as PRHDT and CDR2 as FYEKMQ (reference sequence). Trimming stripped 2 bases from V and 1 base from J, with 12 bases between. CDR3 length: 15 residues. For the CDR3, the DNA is TGTGCCAGCAGCTTACGCGGGAAGGGATCCTACGAGCAGTACTTC. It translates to CASSLRGKGSYEQYF.

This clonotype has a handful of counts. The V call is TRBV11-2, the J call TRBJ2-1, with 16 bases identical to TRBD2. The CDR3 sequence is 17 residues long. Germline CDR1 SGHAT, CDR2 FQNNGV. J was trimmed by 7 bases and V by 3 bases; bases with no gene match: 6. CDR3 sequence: CASSLGLAGGPWNEQFF. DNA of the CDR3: TGTGCCAGCAGCTTGGGACTAGCGGGGGGGCCTTGGAATGAGCAGTTCTTC. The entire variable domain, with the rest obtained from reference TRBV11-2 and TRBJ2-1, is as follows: EAGVAQSPRYKIIEKRQSVAFWCNPISGHATLYWYQQILGQGPKLLIQFQNNGVVDDSQLPKDRFSAERLKGVDSTLKIQPAKLEDSAVYLCASSLGLAGGPWNEQFFGPGTRLTVL.

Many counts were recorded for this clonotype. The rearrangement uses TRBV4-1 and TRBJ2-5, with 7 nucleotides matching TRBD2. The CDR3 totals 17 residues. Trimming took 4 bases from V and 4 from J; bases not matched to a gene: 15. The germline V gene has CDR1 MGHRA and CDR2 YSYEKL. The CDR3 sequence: CASSRGPTRGSIETQYF. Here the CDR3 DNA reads TGCGCCAGCAGCCGAGGACCGACGCGGGGGAGTATAGAGACCCAGTACTTC.

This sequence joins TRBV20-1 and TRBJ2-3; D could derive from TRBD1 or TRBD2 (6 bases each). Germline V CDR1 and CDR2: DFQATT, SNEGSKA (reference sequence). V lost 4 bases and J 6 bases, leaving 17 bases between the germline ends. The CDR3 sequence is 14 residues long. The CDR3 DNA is TGCAGTGCTATCACGGGGCTAGGGGGGGATACGCAGTATTTT. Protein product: CSAITGLGGDTQYF.

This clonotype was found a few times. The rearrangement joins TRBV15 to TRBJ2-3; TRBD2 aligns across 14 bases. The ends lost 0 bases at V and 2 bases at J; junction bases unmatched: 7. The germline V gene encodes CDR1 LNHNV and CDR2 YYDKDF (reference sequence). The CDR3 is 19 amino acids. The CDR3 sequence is CATSRDFRLAGGPTDTQYF. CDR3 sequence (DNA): TGTGCCACCAGCAGAGATTTTCGACTAGCGGGGGGGCCCACAGATACGCAGTATTTT.